This T cell receptor (beta chain) was captured by sequencing in a study of blood T cell repertoires in COVID-19. Study context: The analysed material was cDNA or gDNA that came from T cells, B-cell-depleted T cells, or PBMCs.

The CDR3 spans 12 residues. Germline V gene sequence: CDR1 SGHAT, CDR2 FQDESV (reference sequence). Trimming at V came to 5 bases and at J to 6 bases, leaving 2 bases not matched to a gene. The table came from immunoSEQ multiplex PCR; TCRdb's copy has only in-frame clones and leaves some out. Here the sample spans 110,000 or so clones, around three quarters being singletons. This clone was observed a few times. The sequence derives from a man between 65 and 85 years old with acute or convalescent COVID-19. Sample: peripheral blood. The chain uses TRBV11-1 and TRBJ2-3; 7 nucleotides match TRBD2. CDR3 protein: CASSPGGDTQYF. CDR3 DNA sequence: TGTGCCAGCAGCCCCGGGGGGGATACGCAGTATTTT.